This T cell receptor (beta chain) was obtained from a study of regulatory T cells in long-lasting Graves disease. Time point in this sample: newly diagnosed GD, antithyroid drugs for less than 3 months. Extracted PBMC RNA gave rise to the TCR library. Study-wide points: Lower TCR diversity was seen in persistent Graves' patients than in newly diagnosed ones.

Details on this clonotype: Its antigen is as yet unknown.

The TCR beta library used iRepertoire HTBI primers with Arm-PCR amplification of CDR3. TCRdb re-called the multiplex PCR reads through MiXCR, storing one row per CDR3 protein. The sample has about 470,000 distinct CDR3 sequences, around 14% seen once. These data were also reused for a study on T cells in Graves' hyperthyroidism and ophthalmopathy.

The TCR sequence derives from a woman aged 25 to 39 with Graves disease. This specimen consisted of peripheral blood mononuclear cells (PBMCs), obtained at new diagnosis, from a patient treated with antithyroid drugs.

In nucleotides, the CDR3 is TGTGCCAGCAGCCCCCAGATGGGGGCAGATACGCAGTATTTT. This translates into CASSPQMGADTQYF. J is TRBJ2-3 and V is TRBV9; either TRBD1 or TRBD2 may supply D (5 bases each). Germline CDR1 is SGDLS and CDR2 is YYNGEE. V lost 4 bases, J lost 4 bases, and 13 bases lay in between. The CDR3 sequence is 14 residues long.